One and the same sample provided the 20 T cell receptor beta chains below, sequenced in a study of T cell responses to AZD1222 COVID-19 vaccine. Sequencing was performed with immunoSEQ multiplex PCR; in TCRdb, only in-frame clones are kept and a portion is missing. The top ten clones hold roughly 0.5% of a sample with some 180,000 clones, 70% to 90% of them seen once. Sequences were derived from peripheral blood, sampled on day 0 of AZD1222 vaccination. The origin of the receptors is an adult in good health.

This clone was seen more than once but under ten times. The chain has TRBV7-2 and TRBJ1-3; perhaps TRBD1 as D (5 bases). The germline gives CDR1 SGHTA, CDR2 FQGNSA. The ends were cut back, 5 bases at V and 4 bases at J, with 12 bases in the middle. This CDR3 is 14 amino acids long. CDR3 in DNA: TGTGCCAGCAGCCCTAGCCGGGGGGGAAACACCATATATTTT. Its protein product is CASSPSRGGNTIYF. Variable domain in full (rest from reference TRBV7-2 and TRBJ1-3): GAGVSQSPSNKVTEKGKDVELRCDPISGHTALYWYRQSLGQGLEFLIYFQGNSAPDKSGLPSDRFSAERTGGSVSTLTIQRTQQEDSAVYLCASSPSRGGNTIYFGEGSWLTVV.

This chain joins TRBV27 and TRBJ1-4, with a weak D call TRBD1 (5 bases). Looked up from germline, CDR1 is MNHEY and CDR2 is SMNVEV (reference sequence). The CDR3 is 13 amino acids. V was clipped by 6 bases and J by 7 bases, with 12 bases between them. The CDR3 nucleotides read TGTGCCAGCAGGCTCGGGGGGATTGAAAAACTGTTTTTT. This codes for CASRLGGIEKLFF.

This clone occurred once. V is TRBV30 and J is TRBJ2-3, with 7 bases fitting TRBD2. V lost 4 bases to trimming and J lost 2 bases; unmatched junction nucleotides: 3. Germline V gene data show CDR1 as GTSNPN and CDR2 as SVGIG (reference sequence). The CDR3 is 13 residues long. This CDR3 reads CAWTSGDTDTQYF. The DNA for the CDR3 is TGTGCCTGGACTAGCGGAGACACAGATACGCAGTATTTT.

The CDR3 loop reads CAASGGGYTF. CDR3 DNA sequence: TGTGCCGCCTCAGGGGGAGGCTACACCTTC. The genes are TRBV28 and TRBJ1-2; 7 bases map to TRBD1. V shed 11 bases, J shed 8 bases, and the junction held 5 bases outside the gene matches. The V gene's germline CDR1 is MDHEN and CDR2 SYDVKM. This CDR3 contains 10 residues.

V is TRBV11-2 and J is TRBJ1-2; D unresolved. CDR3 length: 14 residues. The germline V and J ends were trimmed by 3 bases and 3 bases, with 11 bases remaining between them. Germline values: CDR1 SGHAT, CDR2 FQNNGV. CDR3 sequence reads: CASSFDMGDYGYTF. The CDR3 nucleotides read TGTGCCAGCAGCTTCGACATGGGAGACTATGGCTACACCTTC.

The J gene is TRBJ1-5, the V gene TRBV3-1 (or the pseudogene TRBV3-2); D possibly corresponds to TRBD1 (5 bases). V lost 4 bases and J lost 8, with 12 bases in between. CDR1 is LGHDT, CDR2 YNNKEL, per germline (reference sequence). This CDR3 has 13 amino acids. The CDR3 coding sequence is TGTGCCAGCAGCCCCCGCCTGACAGAGCCCCAGCATTTT. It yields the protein CASSPRLTEPQHF.

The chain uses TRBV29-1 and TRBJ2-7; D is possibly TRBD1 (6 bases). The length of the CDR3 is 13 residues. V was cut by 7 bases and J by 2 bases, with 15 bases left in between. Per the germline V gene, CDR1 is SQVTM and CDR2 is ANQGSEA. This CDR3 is CSATAGATYEQYF. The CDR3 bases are TGCAGCGCTACGGCAGGGGCCACCTACGAGCAGTACTTC.

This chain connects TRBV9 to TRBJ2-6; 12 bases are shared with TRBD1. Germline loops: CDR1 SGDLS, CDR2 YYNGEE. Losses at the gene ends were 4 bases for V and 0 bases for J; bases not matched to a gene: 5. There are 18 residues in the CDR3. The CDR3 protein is CASSFRDRGLSGANVLTF. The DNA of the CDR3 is TGTGCCAGCAGCTTCCGGGACAGGGGGCTCTCTGGGGCCAACGTCCTGACTTTC.

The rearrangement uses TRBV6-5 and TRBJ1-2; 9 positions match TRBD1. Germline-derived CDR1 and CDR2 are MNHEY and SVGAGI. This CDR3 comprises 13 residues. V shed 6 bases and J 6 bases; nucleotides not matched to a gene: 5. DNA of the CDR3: TGTGCCAGCAGGCAACAGGGGGCTGATGGCTACACCTTC. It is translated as CASRQQGADGYTF.

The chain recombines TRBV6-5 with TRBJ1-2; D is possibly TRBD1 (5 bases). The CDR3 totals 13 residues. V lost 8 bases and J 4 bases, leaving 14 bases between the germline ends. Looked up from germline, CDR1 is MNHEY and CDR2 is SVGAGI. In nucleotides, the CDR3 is TGTGCCAGCGGATATGGGGGGGTCTATGGCTACACCTTC. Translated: CASGYGGVYGYTF.

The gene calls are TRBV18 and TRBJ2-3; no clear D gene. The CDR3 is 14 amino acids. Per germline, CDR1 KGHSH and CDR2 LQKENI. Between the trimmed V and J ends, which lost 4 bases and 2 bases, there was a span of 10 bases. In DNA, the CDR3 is TGTGCCAGCTCACTCGCCAGTGACACAGATACGCAGTATTTT. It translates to CASSLASDTDTQYF.

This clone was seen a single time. CDR3 nucleotides: TGTGCCAGCAGCCCCGGGGCTAGAGAGGATGCGAGGAACACTGAAGCTTTCTTT. Translating gives CASSPGAREDARNTEAFF. The chain employs TRBV21-1 and TRBJ1-1. TRBV21-1 has pseudogene status. This CDR3 region has 18 residues.

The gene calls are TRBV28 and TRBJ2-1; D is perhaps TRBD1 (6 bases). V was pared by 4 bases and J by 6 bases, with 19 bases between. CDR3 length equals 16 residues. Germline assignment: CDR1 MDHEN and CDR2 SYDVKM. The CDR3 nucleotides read TGTGCCAGCAGTTCCCGGGGCAGGGGTTTAATCAATGAGCAGTTCTTC. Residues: CASSSRGRGLINEQFF.

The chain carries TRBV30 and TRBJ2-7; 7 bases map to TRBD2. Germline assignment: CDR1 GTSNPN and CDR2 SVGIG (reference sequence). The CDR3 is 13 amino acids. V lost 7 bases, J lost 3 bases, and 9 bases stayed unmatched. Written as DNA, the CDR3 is TGTGCCTCCCAGCTGGGCGGGAGCTACGAGCAGTACTTC. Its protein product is CASQLGGSYEQYF.

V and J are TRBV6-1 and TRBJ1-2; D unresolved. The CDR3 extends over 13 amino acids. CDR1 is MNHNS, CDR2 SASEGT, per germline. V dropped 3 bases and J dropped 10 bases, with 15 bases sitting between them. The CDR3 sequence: CASSDPTTRHYTF. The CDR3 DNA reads TGTGCCAGCAGTGACCCTACAACTAGACACTACACCTTC.

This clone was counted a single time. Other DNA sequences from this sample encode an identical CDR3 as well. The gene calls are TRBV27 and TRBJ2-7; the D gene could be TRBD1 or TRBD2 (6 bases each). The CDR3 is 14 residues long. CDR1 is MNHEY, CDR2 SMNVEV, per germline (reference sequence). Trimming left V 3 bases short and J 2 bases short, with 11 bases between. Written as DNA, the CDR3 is TGTGCCAGCAGTTTGGGGGGCGGAACCTACGAGCAGTACTTC. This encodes CASSLGGGTYEQYF.

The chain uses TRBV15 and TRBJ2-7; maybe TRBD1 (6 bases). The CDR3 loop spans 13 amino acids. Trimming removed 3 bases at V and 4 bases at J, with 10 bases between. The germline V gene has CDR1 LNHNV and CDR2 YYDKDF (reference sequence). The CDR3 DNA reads TGTGCCACCAGCAGGCCGCAGGGGTACGAGCAGTACTTC. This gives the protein CATSRPQGYEQYF.

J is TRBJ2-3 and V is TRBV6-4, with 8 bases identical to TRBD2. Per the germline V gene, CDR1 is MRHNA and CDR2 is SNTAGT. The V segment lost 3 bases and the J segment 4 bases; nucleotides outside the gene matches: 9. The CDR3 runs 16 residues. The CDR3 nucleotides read TGTGCCAGCAGTGAGGGGACCGCGGGGGGCCCAGATACGCAGTATTTT. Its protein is CASSEGTAGGPDTQYF.

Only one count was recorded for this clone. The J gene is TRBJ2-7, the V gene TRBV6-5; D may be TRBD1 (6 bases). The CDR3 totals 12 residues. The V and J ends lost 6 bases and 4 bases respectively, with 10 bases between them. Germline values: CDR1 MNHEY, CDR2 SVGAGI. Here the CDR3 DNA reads TGTGCCAGCAGGGACAGCGCATACGAGCAGTACTTC. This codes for CASRDSAYEQYF.

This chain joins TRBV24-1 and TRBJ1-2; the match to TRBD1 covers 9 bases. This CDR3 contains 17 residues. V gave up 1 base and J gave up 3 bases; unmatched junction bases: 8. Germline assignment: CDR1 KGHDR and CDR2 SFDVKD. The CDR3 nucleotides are TGTGCCACCAGTGATTTTGGAGGGACAGGGAGTCACTATGGCTACACCTTC. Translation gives CATSDFGGTGSHYGYTF.